This T cell receptor beta chain was sequenced in a study of T cell repertoires in aging, cancer and after chemotherapy. Rearranged V-D-J TRB sequences were amplified with a mixed TRB-A/B primer pool. TCRdb re-called the multiplex PCR reads with MiXCR, one entry per CDR3 protein. The profile shows more than 15,000 distinct CDR3 sequences, around half of them singletons. Regarding the study as a whole: Across the chemotherapy interval, each cancer cohort showed higher median generation probability, suggesting thymic rebound.

This clonotype was seen more than once but under ten times. The antigen remains undetermined. Amplification of TCR beta used genomic DNA extracted from peripheral blood. Germline assignment: CDR1 LNHDA and CDR2 SQIVND (reference sequence). The V gene end was trimmed by 5 bases and the J gene end by 9 bases; junction bases not matched to a gene: 6. The CDR3 extends over 12 amino acids. The receptor was isolated from a human donor in good health. The sequenced sample was blood. J is TRBJ2-7 and V is TRBV19, with 8 bases that match TRBD1. The CDR3 DNA reads TGTGCCAGTAGTTACCAGGGACAGGTGCAGTACTTC. It encodes CASSYQGQVQYF.